A single T cell receptor beta chain is shown here with its context. The antigen remains undetermined. The sample is drawn from a study of early T cells in non-severe SARS-CoV-2 infection. The CDR3 has 11 residues. The V end was cut by 3 bases, the J end by 2 bases, with 1 base between. Tagging with unique molecular identifiers was applied to individual cDNA molecules. TCRdb ran MiXCR on the 5' RACE reads and lists one entry per CDR3 protein. The data show 80,000 to 95,000 distinct CDR3 sequences, with 16% seen just once and about 4.7% held by the top ten. The study's findings and limits: Using VDJdb, the matching emphasized anti-spike CD8 responses while missing private and CD4 specificities.

The sample in question was whole blood, obtained at baseline. The sequence was collected from an adult who was a healthcare worker with PCR-confirmed SARS-CoV-2 infection or an uninfected control (not recorded which). The J gene is TRBJ1-1, the V gene TRBV12-3 or TRBV12-4; D is ambiguous. CDR3 DNA sequence: TGTGCCAGCAGTTTCAACACTGAAGCTTTCTTT. Amino acids: CASSFNTEAFF.